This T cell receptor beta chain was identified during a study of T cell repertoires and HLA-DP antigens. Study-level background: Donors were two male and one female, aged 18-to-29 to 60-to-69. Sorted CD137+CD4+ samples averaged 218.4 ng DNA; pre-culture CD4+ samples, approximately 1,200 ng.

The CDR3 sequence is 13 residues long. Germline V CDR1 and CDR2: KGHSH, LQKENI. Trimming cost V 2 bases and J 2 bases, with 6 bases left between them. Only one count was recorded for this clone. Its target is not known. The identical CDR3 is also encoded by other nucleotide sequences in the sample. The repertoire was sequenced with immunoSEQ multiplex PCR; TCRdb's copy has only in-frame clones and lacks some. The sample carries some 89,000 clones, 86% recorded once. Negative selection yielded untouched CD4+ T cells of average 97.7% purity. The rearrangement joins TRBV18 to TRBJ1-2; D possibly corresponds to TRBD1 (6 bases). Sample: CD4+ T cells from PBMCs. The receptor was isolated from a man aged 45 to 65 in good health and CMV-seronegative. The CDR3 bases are TGTGCCAGCTCACCAGGACAGAACTATGGCTACACCTTC. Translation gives CASSPGQNYGYTF.